The rows below give T cell receptor beta chains drawn from one sample of a study of shared clonotypes between healthy human individuals. Sequencing used immunoSEQ multiplex PCR; TCRdb keeps in-frame clones, though not all of them. The repertoire has about 600,000 clones, roughly four fifths of them found once; the top ten carry about 12%. Sequencing was performed on PBMCs. The source of these receptors is a woman aged 35 to 49 in good health. Some clones in this sample may be carry-over from other donors' samples. The CDR3 runs from the conserved cysteine through the conserved F or W. D genes are given only for firm matches. Only part of the rows carry a size: once, few, many, or a class if the clone is expanded.

d_gene	v_gene	j_gene	abundance	CDR3aa	CDR3nt
TRBD1	TRBV7-8	TRBJ1-5	NA	CASSLRRTGRSNQPQHF	TGTGCCAGCAGCCTAAGGCGGACAGGGAGATCTAATCAGCCCCAGCATTTT
NA	TRBV7-2	TRBJ2-7	NA	CASSQGRRSSYEQYF	TGTGCCAGCAGCCAAGGGCGCAGGAGCTCCTACGAGCAGTACTTC
NA	TRBV6-4	TRBJ2-2	few	CASSAGDTGELFF	TGTGCCAGCAGTGCCGGTGACACCGGGGAGCTGTTTTTT
TRBD1	TRBV7-2	TRBJ2-7	NA	CASSLAGQVTYEQYF	TGTGCCAGCAGCTTAGCTGGACAGGTAACCTACGAGCAGTACTTC
NA	TRBV28	TRBJ1-1	NA	CASRLGGWKGTEAFF	TGTGCCAGCAGGTTAGGGGGATGGAAGGGCACTGAAGCTTTCTTT
TRBD2	TRBV5-1	TRBJ2-5	once	CASSPPPLAGETQYF	TGCGCCAGCAGCCCTCCCCCACTAGCGGGAGAGACCCAGTACTTC
NA	TRBV6-1	TRBJ1-1	NA	CASSEALAGITEAFF	TGTGCCAGCAGTGAAGCGTTGGCAGGGATCACTGAAGCTTTCTTT
TRBD1	TRBV18	TRBJ1-1	NA	CASSPDRVTEAFF	TGTGCCAGCTCACCCGACAGGGTCACTGAAGCTTTCTTT
NA	TRBV30	TRBJ2-7	NA	CAWSSGSPYEQYF	TGTGCCTGGAGTTCAGGGAGCCCCTACGAGCAGTACTTC
NA	TRBV2	TRBJ2-5	NA	CASSPSGQETQYF	TGTGCCAGCAGTCCATCCGGGCAAGAGACCCAGTACTTC
TRBD1	TRBV27	TRBJ2-7	NA	CASRTPGQGIYEQYF	TGTGCCAGCAGGACGCCGGGACAGGGAATCTACGAGCAGTACTTC
NA	TRBV28	TRBJ1-3	few	CASRTGGNTIYF	TGTGCCAGCAGGACCGGTGGAAACACCATATATTTT
NA	TRBV4-1	TRBJ2-2	few	CASSHYNGELFF	TGCGCCAGCAGCCACTATAACGGGGAGCTGTTTTTT
TRBD2	TRBV11-2	TRBJ2-7	NA	CASSLSGTTTTQQYF	TGTGCCAGCAGTCTCTCCGGGACTACAACTACGCAGCAGTACTTC
TRBD1	TRBV6-6	TRBJ1-5	NA	CASRDRNQPQHF	TGTGCCAGCAGGGACAGGAATCAGCCCCAGCATTTT
NA	TRBV6-6	TRBJ2-5	few	CASSYGSETQYF	TGTGCCAGCAGTTACGGTTCGGAGACCCAGTACTTC
TRBD1	TRBV4-1	TRBJ2-7	NA	CASSQDPTGTGSEQYF	TGCGCCAGCAGCCAAGATCCGACCGGGACAGGTAGCGAGCAGTACTTC
TRBD2	TRBV4-3	TRBJ2-4	NA	CAGSQELAGNIQYF	TGCGCCGGCAGCCAAGAACTAGCGGGCAACATTCAGTACTTC
NA	TRBV21-1	TRBJ2-7	few	CASSIRDRGRYEQYF	TGTGCCAGCAGCATCCGGGACAGGGGGCGGTACGAGCAGTACTTC
TRBD1	TRBV19	TRBJ1-4	NA	CASSMGQMNEKLFF	TGTGCCAGTAGTATGGGACAGATGAATGAAAAACTGTTTTTT
NA	TRBV7-8	TRBJ2-5	NA	CASSFYRLATQETQYF	TGTGCCAGCAGCTTTTACCGCTTAGCGACCCAAGAGACCCAGTACTTC
NA	TRBV7-2	TRBJ2-5	NA	CASSLAAGETQYF	TGTGCCAGCAGCTTAGCTGCGGGGGAGACCCAGTACTTC
NA	TRBV11-2	TRBJ2-2	NA	CASSFHVPNTGELFF	TGTGCCAGCAGCTTTCACGTTCCAAACACCGGGGAGCTGTTTTTT
TRBD1	TRBV15	TRBJ2-5	NA	CATSRDRGYQETQYF	TGTGCCACCAGCAGGGACAGGGGGTACCAAGAGACCCAGTACTTC
NA	TRBV6-4	TRBJ2-2	NA	CASSTDSTPTGELFF	TGTGCCAGCAGTACGGACTCGACACCCACCGGGGAGCTGTTTTTT
NA	TRBV6-5	TRBJ1-3	NA	CASLAPGNTIYF	TGTGCCAGCCTAGCCCCTGGAAACACCATATATTTT
NA	TRBV29-1	TRBJ2-2	NA	CSAQDIGELFF	TGCAGCGCCCAGGACATCGGGGAGCTGTTTTTT
NA	TRBV29-1	TRBJ2-5	NA	CSVEPYQETQYF	TGCAGCGTTGAACCGTACCAAGAGACCCAGTACTTC
NA	TRBV21-1	TRBJ2-6	NA	CASSVLGTGQGSGANVLTF	TGTGCCAGCAGTGTTTTAGGGACAGGCCAAGGATCTGGGGCCAACGTCCTGACTTTC
NA	TRBV7-9	TRBJ2-7	NA	CASSFQLGQYF	TGTGCCAGCAGCTTCCAGTTGGGGCAGTACTTC
TRBD2	TRBV4-3	TRBJ2-7	few	CASSQDGTSTFYEQYF	TGCGCCAGCAGCCAAGATGGGACTAGCACGTTCTACGAGCAGTACTTC
TRBD1	TRBV7-6	TRBJ2-7	NA	CASSLTGTGGLYEQYF	TGTGCCAGCAGCTTAACCGGGACAGGGGGTCTCTACGAGCAGTACTTC
NA	TRBV7-6	TRBJ2-7	NA	CASSARQGQYEQYF	TGTGCCAGCAGCGCCCGTCAGGGACAATACGAGCAGTACTTC
TRBD2	TRBV2	TRBJ2-1	NA	CASTPREGLEQFF	TGTGCCAGCACCCCCCGGGAGGGCCTAGAGCAGTTCTTC
NA	TRBV2	TRBJ2-7	NA	CASSPFLVTYEQYF	TGTGCCAGCAGCCCTTTCCTAGTTACCTACGAGCAGTACTTC
NA	TRBV18	TRBJ2-1	few	CASSPGSGGIYNEQFF	TGTGCCAGCTCACCAGGGAGCGGAGGGATTTACAATGAGCAGTTCTTC
TRBD1	TRBV10-3	TRBJ2-2	NA	CAISRTGNGELFF	TGTGCCATCAGCCGGACAGGGAACGGGGAGCTGTTTTTT
TRBD1	TRBV5-1	TRBJ2-1	NA	CASFRGQSSYNEQFF	TGCGCCAGCTTCAGGGGACAGTCCTCCTACAATGAGCAGTTCTTC
NA	TRBV27	TRBJ2-5	few	CASSKSPGRQETQYF	TGTGCCAGCAGTAAGTCACCGGGACGCCAAGAGACCCAGTACTTC
NA	TRBV30	TRBJ2-7	NA	CAWSLSYEQYF	TGTGCCTGGAGTCTCAGCTACGAGCAGTACTTC
TRBD1	TRBV28	TRBJ2-7	once	CASSLPDRGPSYEQYF	TGTGCCAGCAGTTTACCGGACAGGGGTCCGTCCTACGAGCAGTACTTC
TRBD1	TRBV27	TRBJ2-6	NA	CASRGQSSGANVLTF	TGTGCCAGCAGGGGACAGAGCTCTGGGGCCAACGTCCTGACTTTC
NA	TRBV15	TRBJ1-3	NA	CATSRDPGDSGNTIYF	TGTGCCACCAGCAGAGATCCGGGGGACTCTGGAAACACCATATATTTT
NA	TRBV5-1	TRBJ2-1	NA	CASSLAQIYNEQFF	TGCGCCAGCAGCTTGGCACAGATATACAATGAGCAGTTCTTC
TRBD2	TRBV28	TRBJ2-5	once	CASSLLAGAQETQYF	TGTGCCAGCAGTTTACTAGCGGGGGCCCAAGAGACCCAGTACTTC
NA	TRBV5-4	TRBJ2-3	NA	CASSSRDSGDTQYF	TGTGCCAGCAGCTCCCGGGACTCCGGAGATACGCAGTATTTT
NA	TRBV4-1	TRBJ2-1	few	CASSQATGTKYNEQFF	TGCGCCAGCAGCCAGGCTACAGGGACTAAATACAATGAGCAGTTCTTC
TRBD1	TRBV27	TRBJ2-2	NA	CASSSEQGVGGELFF	TGTGCCAGCAGTTCCGAACAGGGGGTTGGCGGGGAGCTGTTTTTT
NA	TRBV7-9	TRBJ2-1	NA	CASSLVQGSYNEQFF	TGTGCCAGCAGCTTAGTTCAGGGATCCTACAATGAGCAGTTCTTC
TRBD2	TRBV9	TRBJ2-7	once	CASSASGSTSYEQYF	TGTGCCAGCAGCGCTAGCGGGTCCACCTCCTACGAGCAGTACTTC
TRBD2	TRBV7-6	TRBJ2-3	NA	CASSLRSGTNRDTQYF	TGTGCCAGCAGCTTAAGGTCCGGGACTAACAGAGATACGCAGTATTTT
NA	TRBV29-1	TRBJ2-1	NA	CSSRGGGEQFF	TGCAGCTCCCGGGGCGGAGGTGAGCAGTTCTTC
NA	TRBV10-2	TRBJ1-5	NA	CASSDKGRDEPQHF	TGCGCCAGCAGTGATAAGGGCAGGGATGAGCCCCAGCATTTT